This TCR beta chain was observed in a study of CD8 T cells in ankylosing spondylitis. Study results and caveats: A motif of 7 to 9 highly homologous TCR beta variants was seen as apparently characteristic of ankylosing spondylitis blood. Clones tied to disease were said to be significantly enriched in matched ankylosing spondylitis synovial fluid. CD8+ disease-linked clones were present at relatively low frequencies in blood.

Libraries for TCR beta were made by quantitative 5'-RACE with molecular barcodes. TCRdb reanalysed the 5' RACE reads using MiXCR and keeps one entry per CDR3 protein. This sample has hundreds of thousands of distinct CDR3 sequences, with 15% to 20% found just once. This clonotype was observed a handful of times. Its antigen remains unknown. CDR3 size: 18 residues. CDR1 and CDR2 (germline): SGHDT, YYEEEE. Trimming stripped 2 bases from V and 0 bases from J, with 18 bases between. The material sequenced was blood, either unsorted or a sorted T cell fraction (not recorded which). The chain is built from TRBV5-6 and TRBJ1-3; a weak D match, TRBD1 (6 bases). The origin of this receptor is a male donor with ankylosing spondylitis. The CDR3 region is CASSFRSRGAHSGNTIYF. CDR3 nucleotides: TGTGCCAGCAGCTTCCGTTCGAGGGGGGCCCACTCTGGAAACACCATATATTTT.